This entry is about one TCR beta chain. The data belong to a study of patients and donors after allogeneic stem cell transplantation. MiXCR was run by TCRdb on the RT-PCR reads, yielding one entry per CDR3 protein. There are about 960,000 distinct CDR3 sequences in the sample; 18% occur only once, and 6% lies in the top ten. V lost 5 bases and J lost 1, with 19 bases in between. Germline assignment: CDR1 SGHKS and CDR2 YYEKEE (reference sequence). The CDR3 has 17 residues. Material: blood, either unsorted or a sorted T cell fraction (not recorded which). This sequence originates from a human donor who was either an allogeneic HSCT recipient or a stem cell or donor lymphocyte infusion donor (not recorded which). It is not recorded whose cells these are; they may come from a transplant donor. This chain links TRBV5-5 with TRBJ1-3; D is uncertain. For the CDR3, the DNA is TGTGCCAGCAGAATGACGATGGGAACATCTTCTGGAAACACCATATATTTT. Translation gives CASRMTMGTSSGNTIYF.